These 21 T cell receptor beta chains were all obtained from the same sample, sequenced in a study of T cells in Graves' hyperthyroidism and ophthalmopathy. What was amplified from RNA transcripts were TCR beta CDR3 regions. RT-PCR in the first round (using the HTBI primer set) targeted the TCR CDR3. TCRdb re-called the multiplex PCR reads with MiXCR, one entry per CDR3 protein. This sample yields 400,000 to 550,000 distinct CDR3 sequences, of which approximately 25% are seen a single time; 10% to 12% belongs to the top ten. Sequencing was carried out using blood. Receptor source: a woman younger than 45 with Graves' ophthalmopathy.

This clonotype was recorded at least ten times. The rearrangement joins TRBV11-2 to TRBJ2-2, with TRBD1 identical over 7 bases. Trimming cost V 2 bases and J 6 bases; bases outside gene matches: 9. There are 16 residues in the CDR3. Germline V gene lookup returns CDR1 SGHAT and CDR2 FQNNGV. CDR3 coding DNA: TGTGCCAGCAGCTTAATGGGGACAGTGATTTCCGGGGAGCTGTTTTTT. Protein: CASSLMGTVISGELFF.

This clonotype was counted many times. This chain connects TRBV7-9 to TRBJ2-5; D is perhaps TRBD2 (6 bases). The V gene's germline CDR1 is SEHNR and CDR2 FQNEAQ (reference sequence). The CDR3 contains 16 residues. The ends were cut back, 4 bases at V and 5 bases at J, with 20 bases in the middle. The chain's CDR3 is CASSSKAGGGRETQYF. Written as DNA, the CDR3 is TGTGCCAGCAGCTCTAAGGCCGGGGGAGGTAGGGAGACCCAGTACTTC.

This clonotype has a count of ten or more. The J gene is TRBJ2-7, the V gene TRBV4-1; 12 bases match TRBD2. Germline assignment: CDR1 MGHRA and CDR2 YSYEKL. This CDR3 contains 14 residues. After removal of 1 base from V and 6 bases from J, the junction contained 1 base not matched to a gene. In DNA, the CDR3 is TGCGCCAGCAGCCAAGGGACTAGCGGGACCGAGCAGTACTTC. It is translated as CASSQGTSGTEQYF.

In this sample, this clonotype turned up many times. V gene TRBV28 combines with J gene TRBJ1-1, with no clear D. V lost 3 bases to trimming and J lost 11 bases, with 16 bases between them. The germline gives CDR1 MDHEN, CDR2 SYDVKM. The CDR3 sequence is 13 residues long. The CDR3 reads CASSFGRAPGAFF. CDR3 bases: TGTGCCAGCAGTTTCGGACGTGCACCCGGGGCTTTCTTT.

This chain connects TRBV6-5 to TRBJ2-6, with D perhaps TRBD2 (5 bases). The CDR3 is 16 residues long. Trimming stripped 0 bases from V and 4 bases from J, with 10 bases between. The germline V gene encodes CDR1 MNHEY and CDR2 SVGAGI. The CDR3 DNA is TGTGCCAGCAGTTACTCGACGGGGTCCGGGGCCAACGTCCTGACTTTC. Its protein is CASSYSTGSGANVLTF.

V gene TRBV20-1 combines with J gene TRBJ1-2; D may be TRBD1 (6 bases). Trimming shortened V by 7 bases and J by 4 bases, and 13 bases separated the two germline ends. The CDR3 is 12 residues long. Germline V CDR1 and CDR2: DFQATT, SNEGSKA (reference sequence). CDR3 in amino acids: CSGHREGYGYTF. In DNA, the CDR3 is TGCAGTGGCCACAGGGAAGGCTATGGCTACACCTTC.

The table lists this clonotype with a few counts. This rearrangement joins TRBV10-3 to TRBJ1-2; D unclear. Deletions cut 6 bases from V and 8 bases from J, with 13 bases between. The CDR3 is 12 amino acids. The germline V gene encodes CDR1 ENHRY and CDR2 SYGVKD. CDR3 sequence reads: CAIRGDNYGYTF. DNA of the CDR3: TGTGCCATCAGGGGAGACAATTACGGCTACACCTTC.

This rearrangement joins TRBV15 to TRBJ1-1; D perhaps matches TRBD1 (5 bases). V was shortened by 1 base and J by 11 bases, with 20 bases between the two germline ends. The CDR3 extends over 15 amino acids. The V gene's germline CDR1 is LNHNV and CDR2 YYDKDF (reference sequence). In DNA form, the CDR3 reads TGTGCCACCAGCAGAGGATTCAGGGAGGAGGGTGAGGCTTTCTTT. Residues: CATSRGFREEGEAFF.

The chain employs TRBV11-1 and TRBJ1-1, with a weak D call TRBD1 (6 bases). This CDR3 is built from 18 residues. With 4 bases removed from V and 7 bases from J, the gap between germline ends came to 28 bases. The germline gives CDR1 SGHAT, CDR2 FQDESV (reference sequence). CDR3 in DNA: TGTGCCAGCAGCTCGAGCGGGTTGGGGGGGCTACTGACGGATGAAGCTTTCTTT. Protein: CASSSSGLGGLLTDEAFF.

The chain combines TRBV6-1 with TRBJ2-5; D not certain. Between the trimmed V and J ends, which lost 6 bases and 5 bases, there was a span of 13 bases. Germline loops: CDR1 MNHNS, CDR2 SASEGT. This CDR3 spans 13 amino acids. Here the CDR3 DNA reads TGTGCCAGCAGGACGGACGTCCCGGAGACCCAGTACTTC. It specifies CASRTDVPETQYF.

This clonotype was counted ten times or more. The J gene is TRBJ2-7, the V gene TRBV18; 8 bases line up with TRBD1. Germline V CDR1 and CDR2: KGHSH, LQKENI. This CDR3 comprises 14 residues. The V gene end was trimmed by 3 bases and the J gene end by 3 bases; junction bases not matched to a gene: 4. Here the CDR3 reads CASSPRGPHYEQYF. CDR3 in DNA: TGTGCCAGCTCACCCAGGGGGCCCCACTACGAGCAGTACTTC.

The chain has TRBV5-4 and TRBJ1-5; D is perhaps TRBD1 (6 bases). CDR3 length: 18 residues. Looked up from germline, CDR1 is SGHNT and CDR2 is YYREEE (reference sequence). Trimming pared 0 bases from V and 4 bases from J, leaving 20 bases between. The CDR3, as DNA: TGTGCCAGCAGCTTGGGGTTCCAACCAAGGACAGAGAATCAGCCCCAGCATTTT. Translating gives CASSLGFQPRTENQPQHF.

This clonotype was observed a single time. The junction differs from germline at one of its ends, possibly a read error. The CDR3 DNA sequence: TGTGTCAGCAGCTTAGGGAGCGCGACCTACGAGCAGTACTTC. It yields the protein CVSSLGSATYEQYF. The J gene is TRBJ2-7, the V gene TRBV7-2; possible D gene TRBD2, 5 bases. This CDR3 region has 14 residues. The germline CDR1 and CDR2 sequences are SGHTA and FQGNSA.

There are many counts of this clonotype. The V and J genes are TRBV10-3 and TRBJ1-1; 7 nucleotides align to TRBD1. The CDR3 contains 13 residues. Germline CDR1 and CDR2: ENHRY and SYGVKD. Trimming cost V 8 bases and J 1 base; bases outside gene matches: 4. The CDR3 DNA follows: TGTGCCATCGGAAGGGACAGGAACACTGAAGCTTTCTTT. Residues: CAIGRDRNTEAFF.

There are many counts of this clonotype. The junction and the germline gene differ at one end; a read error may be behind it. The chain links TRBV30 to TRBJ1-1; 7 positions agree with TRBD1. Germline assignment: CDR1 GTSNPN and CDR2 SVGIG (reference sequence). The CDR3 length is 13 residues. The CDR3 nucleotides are TGTGCCTGGAGCCAGGACAGGAACACTGAAGCTCTCTTT. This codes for CAWSQDRNTEALF.

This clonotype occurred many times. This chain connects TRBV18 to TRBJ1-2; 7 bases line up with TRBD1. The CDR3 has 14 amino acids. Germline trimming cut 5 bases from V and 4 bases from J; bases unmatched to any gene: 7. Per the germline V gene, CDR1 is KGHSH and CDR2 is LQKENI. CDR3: CASSTDRVVYGYTF. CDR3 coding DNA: TGTGCCAGCTCAACAGACAGGGTGGTCTATGGCTACACCTTC.

CDR3 region: CASSIDPSYEQYF. CDR3 bases: TGTGCCAGTAGTATAGACCCTTCGTACGAGCAGTACTTC. This rearrangement joins TRBV19 to TRBJ2-7; D is undetermined. CDR1 LNHDA and CDR2 SQIVND come from the germline V gene (reference sequence). Trimming cost V 0 bases and J 4 bases, with 7 bases left between them. This CDR3 region has 13 residues.

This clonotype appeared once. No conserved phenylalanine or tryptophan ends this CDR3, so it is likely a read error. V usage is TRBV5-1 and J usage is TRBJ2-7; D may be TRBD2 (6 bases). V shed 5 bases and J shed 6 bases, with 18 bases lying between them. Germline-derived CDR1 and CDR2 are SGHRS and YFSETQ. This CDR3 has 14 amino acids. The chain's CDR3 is CASRRETAGSEQYS. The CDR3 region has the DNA TGCGCCAGCAGGAGAGAGACAGCGGGTTCCGAGCAGTACTCC.

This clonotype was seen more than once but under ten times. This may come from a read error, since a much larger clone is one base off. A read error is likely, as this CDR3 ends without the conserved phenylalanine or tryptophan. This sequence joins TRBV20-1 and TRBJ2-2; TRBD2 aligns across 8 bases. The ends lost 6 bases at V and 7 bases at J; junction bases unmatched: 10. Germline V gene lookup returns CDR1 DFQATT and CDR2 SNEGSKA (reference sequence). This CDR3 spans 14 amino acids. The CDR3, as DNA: TGCAGTGCCCCTTTTCGGGGGGGCTACGGGGAGCTGTTTTCT. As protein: CSAPFRGGYGELFS.

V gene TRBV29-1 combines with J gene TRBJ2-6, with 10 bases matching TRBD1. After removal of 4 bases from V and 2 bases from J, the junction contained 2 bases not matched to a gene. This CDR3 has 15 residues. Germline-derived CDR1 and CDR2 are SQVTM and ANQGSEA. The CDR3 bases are TGCAGCGTTGGAGGGACAGGGGCTGGGGCCAACGTCCTGACTTTC. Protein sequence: CSVGGTGAGANVLTF.

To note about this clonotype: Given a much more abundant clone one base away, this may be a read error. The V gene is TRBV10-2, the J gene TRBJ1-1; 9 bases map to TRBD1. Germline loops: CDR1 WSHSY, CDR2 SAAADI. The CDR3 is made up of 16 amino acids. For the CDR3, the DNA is TGCGCCAGCAGTGACAGGACAGGGGCCTTGAACACTGAAGCTTGCTTT. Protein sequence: CASSDRTGALNTEACF.